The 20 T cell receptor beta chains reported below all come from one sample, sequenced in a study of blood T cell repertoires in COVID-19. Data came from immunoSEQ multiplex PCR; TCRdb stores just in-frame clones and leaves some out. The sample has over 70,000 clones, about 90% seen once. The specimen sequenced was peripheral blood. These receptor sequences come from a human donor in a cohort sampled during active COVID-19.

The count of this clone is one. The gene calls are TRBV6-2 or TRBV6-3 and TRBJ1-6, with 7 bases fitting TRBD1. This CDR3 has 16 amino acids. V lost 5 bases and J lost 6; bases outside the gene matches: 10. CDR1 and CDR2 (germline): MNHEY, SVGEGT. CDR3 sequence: CASSDGAGTANSPLHF. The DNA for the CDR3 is TGTGCCAGCAGTGATGGCGCCGGGACAGCTAATTCACCCCTCCACTTT.

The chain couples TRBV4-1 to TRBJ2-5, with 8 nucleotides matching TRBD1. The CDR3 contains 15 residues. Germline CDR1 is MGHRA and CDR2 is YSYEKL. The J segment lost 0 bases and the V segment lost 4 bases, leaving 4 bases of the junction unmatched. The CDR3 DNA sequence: TGCGCCAGCAGCCTGACAGGGGTGGACCAAGAGACCCAGTACTTC. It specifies CASSLTGVDQETQYF.

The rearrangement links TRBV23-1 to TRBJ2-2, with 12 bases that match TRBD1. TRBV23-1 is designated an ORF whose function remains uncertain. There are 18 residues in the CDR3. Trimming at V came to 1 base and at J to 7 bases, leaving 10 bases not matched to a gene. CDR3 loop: CASSQYGTGGGKGGELFF. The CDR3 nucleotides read TGCGCCAGCAGTCAATATGGGACAGGGGGCGGGAAAGGCGGGGAGCTGTTTTTT.

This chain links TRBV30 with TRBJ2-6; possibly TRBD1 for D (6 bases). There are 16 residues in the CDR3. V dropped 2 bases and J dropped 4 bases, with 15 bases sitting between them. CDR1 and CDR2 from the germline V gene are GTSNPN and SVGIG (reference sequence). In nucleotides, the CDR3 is TGTGCCTGGAGTCGTCACAGGGCTATCGGGGCCAACGTCCTGACTTTC. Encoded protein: CAWSRHRAIGANVLTF.

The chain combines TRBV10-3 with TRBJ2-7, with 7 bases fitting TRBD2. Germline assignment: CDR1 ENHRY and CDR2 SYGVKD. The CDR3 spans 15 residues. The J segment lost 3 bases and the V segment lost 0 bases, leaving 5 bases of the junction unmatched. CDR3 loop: CAISESLGGYYEQYF. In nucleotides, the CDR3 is TGTGCCATCAGTGAGTCATTGGGAGGGTACTACGAGCAGTACTTC.

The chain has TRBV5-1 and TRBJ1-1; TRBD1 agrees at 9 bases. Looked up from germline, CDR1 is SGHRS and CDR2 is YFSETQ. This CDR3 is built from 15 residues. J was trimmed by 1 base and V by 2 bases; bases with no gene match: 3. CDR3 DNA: TGCGCCAGCAGCTTCCAGGGACAGGGGAACACTGAAGCTTTCTTT. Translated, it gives CASSFQGQGNTEAFF.

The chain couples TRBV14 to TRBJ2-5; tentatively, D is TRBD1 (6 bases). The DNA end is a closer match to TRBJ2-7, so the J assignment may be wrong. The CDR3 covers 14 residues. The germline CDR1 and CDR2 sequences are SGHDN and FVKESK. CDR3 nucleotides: TGTGCCAGCAGCCTGGACAGCAGCTCCTACGAGCAGTACTTC. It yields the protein CASSLDSSSYEQYF.

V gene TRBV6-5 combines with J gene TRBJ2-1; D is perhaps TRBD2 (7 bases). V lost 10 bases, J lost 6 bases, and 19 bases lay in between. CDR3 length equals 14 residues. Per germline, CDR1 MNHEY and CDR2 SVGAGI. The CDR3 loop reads CATLGGENGNEQFF. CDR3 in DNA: TGTGCCACCTTAGGGGGGGAGAATGGCAATGAGCAGTTCTTC.

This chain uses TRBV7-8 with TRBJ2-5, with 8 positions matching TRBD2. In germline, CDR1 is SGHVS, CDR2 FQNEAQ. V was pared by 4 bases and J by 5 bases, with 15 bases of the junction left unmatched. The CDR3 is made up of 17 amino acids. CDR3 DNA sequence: TGTGCCAGCAGCTCGCCCCGGAGCGGGAGTTCCTGGGAGACCCAGTACTTC. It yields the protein CASSSPRSGSSWETQYF. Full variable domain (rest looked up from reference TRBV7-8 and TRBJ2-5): GAGVSQSPRYKVAKRGQDVALRCDPISGHVSLFWYQQALGQGPEFLTYFQNEAQLDKSGLPSDRFFAERPEGSVSTLKIQRTQQEDSAVYLCASSSPRSGSSWETQYFGPGTRLLVL.

CDR3 coding DNA: TGTGCCAGCAGCCAAACCGGGACTAGCGCGATTGAGCAGTTCTTC. It specifies CASSQTGTSAIEQFF. V and J are TRBV7-9 and TRBJ2-1, with 10 bases matching TRBD2. The ends lost 5 bases at V and 9 bases at J; junction bases unmatched: 10. This CDR3 is 15 amino acids long. In germline, CDR1 is SEHNR, CDR2 FQNEAQ (reference sequence).

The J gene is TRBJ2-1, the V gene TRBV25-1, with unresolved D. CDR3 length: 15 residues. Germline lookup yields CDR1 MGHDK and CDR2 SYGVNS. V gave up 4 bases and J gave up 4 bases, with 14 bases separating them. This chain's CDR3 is CASSGWRQIYNEQFF. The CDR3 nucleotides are TGTGCCAGCAGTGGTTGGCGGCAGATTTACAATGAGCAGTTCTTC.

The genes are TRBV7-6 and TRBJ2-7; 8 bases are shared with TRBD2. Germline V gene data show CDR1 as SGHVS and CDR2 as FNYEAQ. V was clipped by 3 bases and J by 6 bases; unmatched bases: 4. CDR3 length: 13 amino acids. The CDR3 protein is CASSLNRGGEQYF. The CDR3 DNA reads TGTGCCAGCAGCTTGAACCGGGGGGGCGAGCAGTACTTC.

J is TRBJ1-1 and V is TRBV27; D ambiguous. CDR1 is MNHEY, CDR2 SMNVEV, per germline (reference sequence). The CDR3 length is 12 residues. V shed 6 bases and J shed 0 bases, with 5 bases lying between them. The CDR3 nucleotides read TGTGCCAGCAGGACATTGAACACTGAAGCTTTCTTT. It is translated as CASRTLNTEAFF.

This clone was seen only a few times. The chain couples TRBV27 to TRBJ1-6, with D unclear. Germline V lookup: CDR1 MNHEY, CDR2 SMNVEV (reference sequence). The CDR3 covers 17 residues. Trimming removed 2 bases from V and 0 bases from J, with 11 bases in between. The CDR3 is CASSLGRRSSYNSPLHF. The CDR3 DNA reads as TGTGCCAGCAGTTTAGGGAGGCGCAGCTCCTATAATTCACCCCTCCACTTT.

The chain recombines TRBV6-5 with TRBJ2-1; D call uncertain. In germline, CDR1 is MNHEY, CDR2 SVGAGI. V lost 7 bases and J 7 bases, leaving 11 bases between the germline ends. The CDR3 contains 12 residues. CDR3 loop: CASTHNGNEQFF. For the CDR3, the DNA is TGTGCCAGCACCCACAACGGGAATGAGCAGTTCTTC.

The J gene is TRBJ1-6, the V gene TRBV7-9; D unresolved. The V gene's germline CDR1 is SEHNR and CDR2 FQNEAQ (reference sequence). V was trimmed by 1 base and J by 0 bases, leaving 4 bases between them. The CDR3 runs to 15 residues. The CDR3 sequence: CASSLGSSYNSPLHF. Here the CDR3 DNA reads TGTGCCAGCAGCTTAGGGAGCTCCTATAATTCACCCCTCCACTTT. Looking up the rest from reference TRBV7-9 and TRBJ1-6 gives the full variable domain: DTGVSQNPRHKITKRGQNVTFRCDPISEHNRLYWYRQTLGQGPEFLTYFQNEAQLEKSRLLSDRFSAERPKGSFSTLEIQRTEQGDSAMYLCASSLGSSYNSPLHFGNGTRLTVT.

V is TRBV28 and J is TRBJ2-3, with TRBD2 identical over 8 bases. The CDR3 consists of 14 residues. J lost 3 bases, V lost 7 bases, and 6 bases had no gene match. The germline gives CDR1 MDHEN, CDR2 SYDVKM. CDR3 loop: CASKSGLVTDTQYF. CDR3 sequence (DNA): TGTGCCAGCAAATCGGGACTAGTGACAGATACGCAGTATTTT.

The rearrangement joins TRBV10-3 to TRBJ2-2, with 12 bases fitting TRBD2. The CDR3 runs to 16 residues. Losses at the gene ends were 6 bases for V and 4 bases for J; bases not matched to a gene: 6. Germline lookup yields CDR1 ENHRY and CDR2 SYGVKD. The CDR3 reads CAIRVGLAGGTGELFF. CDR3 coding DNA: TGTGCCATCAGGGTGGGACTAGCGGGTGGCACCGGGGAGCTGTTTTTT.

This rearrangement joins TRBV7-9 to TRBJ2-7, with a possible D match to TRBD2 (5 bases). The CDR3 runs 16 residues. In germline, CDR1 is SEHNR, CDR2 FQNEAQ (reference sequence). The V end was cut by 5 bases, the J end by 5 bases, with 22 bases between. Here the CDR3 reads CASSPLGGSGVDEQYF. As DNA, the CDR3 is TGTGCCAGCAGCCCCTTGGGTGGGAGTGGCGTCGACGAGCAGTACTTC.

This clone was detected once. The CDR3 DNA is TGTGCCAGCAGTTACTCTCTACCGGGGGTGACAGATACGCAGTATTTT. Protein: CASSYSLPGVTDTQYF. The chain combines TRBV6-5 with TRBJ2-3; possible D gene TRBD2, 6 bases. This CDR3 is 16 amino acids long. CDR1 and CDR2 from the germline V gene are MNHEY and SVGAGI. Trimming cost V 0 bases and J 3 bases, with 13 bases left between them.